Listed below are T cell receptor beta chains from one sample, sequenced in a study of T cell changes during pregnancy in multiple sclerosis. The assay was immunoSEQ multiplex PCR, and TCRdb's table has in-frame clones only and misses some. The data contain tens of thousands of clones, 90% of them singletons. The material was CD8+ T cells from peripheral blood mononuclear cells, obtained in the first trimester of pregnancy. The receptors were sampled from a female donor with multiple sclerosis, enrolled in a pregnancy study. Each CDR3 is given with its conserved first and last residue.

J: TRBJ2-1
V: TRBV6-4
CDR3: CASSDSLAGDMNEQFF

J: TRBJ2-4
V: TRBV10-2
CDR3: CASSESLGTGRWVGKNIQYF

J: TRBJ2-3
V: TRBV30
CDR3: CAWKVGAASTDTQYF

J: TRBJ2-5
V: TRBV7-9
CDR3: CASSLGTGVQETQYF

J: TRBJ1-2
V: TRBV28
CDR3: CASSFRGQGGGYTF

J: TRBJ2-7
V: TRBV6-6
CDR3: CASSYSGDSSYEQYF

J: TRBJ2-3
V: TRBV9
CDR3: CASGRFGDTQYF

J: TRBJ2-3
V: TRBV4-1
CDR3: CAGSQEGTSGSPDTQYF

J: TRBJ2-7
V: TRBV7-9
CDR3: CASSLENYEQYF

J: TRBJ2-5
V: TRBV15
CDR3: CATSTWDGGVETQYF

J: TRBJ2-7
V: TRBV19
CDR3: CASGDYEQYF

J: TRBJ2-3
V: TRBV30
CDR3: CAWSPGPKTDTQYF

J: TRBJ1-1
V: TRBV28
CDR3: CASTLGNTEAFF

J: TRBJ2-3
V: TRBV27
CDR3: CASSLRPGDTQYF

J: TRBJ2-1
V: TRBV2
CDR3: CASPGSPNEQFF

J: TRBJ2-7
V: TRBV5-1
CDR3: CASRYRLAESYEQYF

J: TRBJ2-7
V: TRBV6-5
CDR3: CASSQSWTGHYEQYF

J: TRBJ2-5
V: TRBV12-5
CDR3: CASAITGLETQYF

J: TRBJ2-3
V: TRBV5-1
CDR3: CASSTGQGGDTQYF

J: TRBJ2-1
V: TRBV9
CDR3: CASSGKWTSGSNEQFF

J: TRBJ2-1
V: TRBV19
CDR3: CASSVGGSYNEQFF

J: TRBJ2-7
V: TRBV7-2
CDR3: CASSLRGQLAGGPSREQYF

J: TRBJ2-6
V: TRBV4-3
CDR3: CASSQDGGGTGTGYSGANVLTF

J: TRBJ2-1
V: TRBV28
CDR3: CASSTGERSYNEQFF

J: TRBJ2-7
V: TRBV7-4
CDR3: CASSLEDRGYEQYF

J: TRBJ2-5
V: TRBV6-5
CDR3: CASSPQGGETQYF

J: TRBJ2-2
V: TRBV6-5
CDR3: CASSLGGLGELFF

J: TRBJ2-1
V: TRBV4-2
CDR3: CASSQDSRSHQFF

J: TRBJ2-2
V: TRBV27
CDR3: CASSSDRGAGELFF

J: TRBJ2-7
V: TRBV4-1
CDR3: CASSQELVPSSYEQYF

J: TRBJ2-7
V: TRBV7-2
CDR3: CASSLLTRSEQYF

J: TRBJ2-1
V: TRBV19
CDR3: CASSAPLSGLYNEQFF

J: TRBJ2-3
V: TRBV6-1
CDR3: CASSPDTTDTQYF

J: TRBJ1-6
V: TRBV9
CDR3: CASSASFEDGSPLHF

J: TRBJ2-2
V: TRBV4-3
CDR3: CASSQDFVLAGDLGELFF

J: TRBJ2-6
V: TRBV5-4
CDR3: CASSSDSNVLTF

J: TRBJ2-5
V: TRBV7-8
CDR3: CASSLYQETQYF

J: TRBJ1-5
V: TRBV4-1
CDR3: CASSQDLADYQPQHF

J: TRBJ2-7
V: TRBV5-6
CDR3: CASSLSGQFYEQYF

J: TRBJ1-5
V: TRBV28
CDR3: CASSLGTGVDQPQHF

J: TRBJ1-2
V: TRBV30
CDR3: CAWSGNGGGYTF

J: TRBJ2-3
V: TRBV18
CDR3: CASSIFRQGNTDTQYF

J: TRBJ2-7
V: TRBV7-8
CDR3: CASSFGTSRSYEQYF

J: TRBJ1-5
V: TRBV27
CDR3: CASSPTRFRVGGTQPQHF

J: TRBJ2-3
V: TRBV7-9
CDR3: CASGTPSGRPTDTQYF

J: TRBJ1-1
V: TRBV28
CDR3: CASRRDRSTEAFF